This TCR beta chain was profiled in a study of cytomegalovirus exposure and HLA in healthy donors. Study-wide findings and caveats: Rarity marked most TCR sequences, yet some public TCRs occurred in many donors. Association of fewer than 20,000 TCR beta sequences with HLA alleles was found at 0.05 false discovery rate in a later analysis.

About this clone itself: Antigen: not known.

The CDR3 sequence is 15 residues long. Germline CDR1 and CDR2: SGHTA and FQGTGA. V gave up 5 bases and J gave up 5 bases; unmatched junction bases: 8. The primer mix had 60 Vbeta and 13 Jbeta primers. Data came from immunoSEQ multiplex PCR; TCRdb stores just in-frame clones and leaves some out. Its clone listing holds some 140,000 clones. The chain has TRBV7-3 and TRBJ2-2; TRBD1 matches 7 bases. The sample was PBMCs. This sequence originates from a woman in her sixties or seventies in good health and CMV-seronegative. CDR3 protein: CASSTRTGGTGELFF. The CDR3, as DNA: TGTGCCAGCAGCACGAGGACAGGTGGGACCGGGGAGCTGTTTTTT.